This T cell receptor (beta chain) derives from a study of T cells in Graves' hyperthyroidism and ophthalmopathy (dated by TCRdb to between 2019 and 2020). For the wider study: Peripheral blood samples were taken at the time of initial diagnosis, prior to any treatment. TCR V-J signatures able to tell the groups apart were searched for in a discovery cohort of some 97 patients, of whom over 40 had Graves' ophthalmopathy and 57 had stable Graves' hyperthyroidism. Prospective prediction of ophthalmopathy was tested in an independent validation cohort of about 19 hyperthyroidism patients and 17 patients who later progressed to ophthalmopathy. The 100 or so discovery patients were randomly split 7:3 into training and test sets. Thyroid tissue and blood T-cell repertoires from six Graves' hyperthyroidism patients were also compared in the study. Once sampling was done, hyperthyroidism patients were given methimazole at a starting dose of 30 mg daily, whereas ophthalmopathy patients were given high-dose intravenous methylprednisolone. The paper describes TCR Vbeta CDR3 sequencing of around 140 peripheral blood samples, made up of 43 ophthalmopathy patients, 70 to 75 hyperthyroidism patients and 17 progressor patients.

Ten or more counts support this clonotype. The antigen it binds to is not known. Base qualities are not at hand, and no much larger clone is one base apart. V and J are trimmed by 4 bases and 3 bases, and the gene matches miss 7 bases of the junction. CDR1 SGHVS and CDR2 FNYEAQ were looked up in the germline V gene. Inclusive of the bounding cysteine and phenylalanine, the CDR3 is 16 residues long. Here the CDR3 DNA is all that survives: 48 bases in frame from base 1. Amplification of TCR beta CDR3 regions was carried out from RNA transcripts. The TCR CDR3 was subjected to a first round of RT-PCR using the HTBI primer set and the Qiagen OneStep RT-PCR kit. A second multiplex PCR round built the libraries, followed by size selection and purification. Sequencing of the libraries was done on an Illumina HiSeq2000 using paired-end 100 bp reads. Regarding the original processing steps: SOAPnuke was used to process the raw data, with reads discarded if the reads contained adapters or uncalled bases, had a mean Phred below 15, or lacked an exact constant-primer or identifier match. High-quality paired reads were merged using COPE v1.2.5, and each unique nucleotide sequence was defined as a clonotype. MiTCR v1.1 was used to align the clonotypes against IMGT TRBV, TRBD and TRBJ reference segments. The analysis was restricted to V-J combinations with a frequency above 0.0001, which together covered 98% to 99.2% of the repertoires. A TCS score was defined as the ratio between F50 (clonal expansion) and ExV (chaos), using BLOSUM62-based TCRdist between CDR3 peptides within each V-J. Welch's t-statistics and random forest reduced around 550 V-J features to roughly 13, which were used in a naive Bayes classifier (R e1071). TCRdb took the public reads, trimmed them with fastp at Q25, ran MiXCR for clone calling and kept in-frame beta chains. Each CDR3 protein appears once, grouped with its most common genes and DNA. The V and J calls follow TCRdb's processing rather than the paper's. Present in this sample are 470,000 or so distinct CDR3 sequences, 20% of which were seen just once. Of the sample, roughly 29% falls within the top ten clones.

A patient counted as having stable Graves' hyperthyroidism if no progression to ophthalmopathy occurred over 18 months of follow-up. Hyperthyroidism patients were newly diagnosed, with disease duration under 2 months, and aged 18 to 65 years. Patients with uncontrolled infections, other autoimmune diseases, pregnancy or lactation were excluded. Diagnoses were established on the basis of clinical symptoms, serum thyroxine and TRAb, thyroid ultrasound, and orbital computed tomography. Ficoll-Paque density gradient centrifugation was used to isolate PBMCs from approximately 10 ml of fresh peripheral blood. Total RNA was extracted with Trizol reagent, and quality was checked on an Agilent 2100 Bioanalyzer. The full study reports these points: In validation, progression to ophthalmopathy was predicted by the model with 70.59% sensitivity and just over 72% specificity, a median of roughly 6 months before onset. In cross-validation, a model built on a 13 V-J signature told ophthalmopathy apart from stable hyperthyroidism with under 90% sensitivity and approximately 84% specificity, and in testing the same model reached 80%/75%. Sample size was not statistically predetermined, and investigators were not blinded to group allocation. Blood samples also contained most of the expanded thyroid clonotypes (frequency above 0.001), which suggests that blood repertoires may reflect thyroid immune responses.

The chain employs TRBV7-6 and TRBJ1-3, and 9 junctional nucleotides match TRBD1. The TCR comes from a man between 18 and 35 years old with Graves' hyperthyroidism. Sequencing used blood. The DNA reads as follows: TGTGCCAGCAGCTCGGGACAGGGATGGAGTGGAAACACCATATATTTT. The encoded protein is CASSSGQGWSGNTIYF.